The next 12 T cell receptor beta chains were all read from a single sample in a study of beta chain features in type 1 diabetes (dated by TCRdb to between 2018 and 2020). What the research found in general, with its limitations: A moderate but significant shortening of TCRB CDR3 length was observed in type 1 diabetes patients in all four CD4+ subsets.

Their antigens are not known. Libraries were built with the immunoSEQ multiplex PCR assay. The High Capacity cDNA Reverse Transcription Kit was used to reverse transcribe all of the isolated RNA, meaning that expressed TCRB transcripts were what got sequenced. As stored in TCRdb, this immuneACCESS dataset retains in-frame rearrangements with V and J assigned. A fraction of the clones does not appear; measured against another copy, unresolved V genes explain less than half of the discrepancy, and the remainder lacks a known reason. Within this sample are about 340,000 clones, with roughly 13% of them counted one time only. The ten largest clones represent about 0.016% of the sample. The specimen was naive CD4+ T cells from blood. The sample's cell subset or site label is to be understood as: true naive CD4+ T cells. The receptors were gathered from a woman aged 18-29 years with type 1 diabetes.

This clone was observed a handful of times. This chain joins TRBV7-2 and TRBJ2-1, with TRBD2 identical over 13 bases. Germline V lookup: CDR1 SGHTA, CDR2 FQGNSA. The CDR3 length is 15 residues. The J segment lost 9 bases and the V segment lost 5 bases, leaving 7 bases of the junction unmatched. The CDR3 DNA reads TGTGCCAGCAGCAGACTAGCGGGAGGCGAGGGTGAGCAGTTCTTC. Encoded protein: CASSRLAGGEGEQFF.

The CDR3 DNA sequence: TGTGCCAGCTCATCCGGACAGGGGGCGGTGGAGACCCAGTACTTC. It specifies CASSSGQGAVETQYF. The rearrangement uses TRBV18 and TRBJ2-5; TRBD1 aligns across 11 bases. Germline V gene lookup returns CDR1 KGHSH and CDR2 LQKENI. V gave up 5 bases and J gave up 5 bases; unmatched junction bases: 7. The CDR3 has 15 amino acids.

The chain is built from TRBV4-2 and TRBJ2-1, with TRBD2 identical over 9 bases. Germline V CDR1 and CDR2: LGHNA, YNFKEQ. The CDR3 covers 15 residues. V lost 5 bases, J lost 5 bases, and 7 bases stayed unmatched. CDR3 protein: CASSSLAGGDNEQFF. The CDR3 DNA sequence: TGTGCCAGCAGCTCACTGGCGGGAGGGGACAATGAGCAGTTCTTC.

The chain carries TRBV9 and TRBJ2-3, with 7 bases aligning to TRBD2. V lost 2 bases and J lost 4; bases outside the gene matches: 4. Germline V gene lookup returns CDR1 SGDLS and CDR2 YYNGEE. The CDR3 contains 14 residues. CDR3 sequence: CASSVGTNSDTQYF. The DNA for the CDR3 is TGTGCCAGCAGCGTTGGGACTAACTCAGATACGCAGTATTTT. The full variable domain, with the rest looked up from reference TRBV9 and TRBJ2-3, is DSGVTQTPKHLITATGQRVTLRCSPRSGDLSVYWYQQSLDQGLQFLIQYYNGEERAKGNILERFSAQQFPDLHSELNLSSLELGDSALYFCASSVGTNSDTQYFGPGTRLTVL.

This clone was counted only a few times. The chain joins TRBV19 to TRBJ1-2; TRBD1 matches at 10 bases. The CDR3 loop spans 14 amino acids. Trimming removed 6 bases from V and 6 bases from J; junction bases left unmatched: 7. Germline-derived CDR1 and CDR2 are LNHDA and SQIVND (reference sequence). The CDR3: CASSLDRGLNGYTF. The CDR3 nucleotides are TGTGCCAGTAGCCTAGACAGGGGGCTAAATGGCTACACCTTC.

This clone showed up just a few times. This rearrangement joins TRBV18 to TRBJ2-1; TRBD2 matches at 7 bases. This CDR3 region has 13 residues. V lost 0 bases and J lost 8; bases outside the gene matches: 1. CDR1 and CDR2 (germline): KGHSH, LQKENI. CDR3 loop: CASSPPSGDEQFF. The CDR3 DNA follows: TGTGCCAGCTCACCACCGAGCGGGGATGAGCAGTTCTTC. Based on the CDR3 plus reference TRBV18 and TRBJ2-1, the full variable domain is NAGVMQNPRHLVRRRGQEARLRCSPMKGHSHVYWYRQLPEEGLKFMVYLQKENIIDESGMPKERFSAEFPKEGPSILRIQQVVRGDSAAYFCASSPPSGDEQFFGPGTRLTVL.

This clone was seen more than once but under ten times. The V gene is TRBV6-5, the J gene TRBJ2-3, with 8 bases identical to TRBD1. The CDR3 contains 14 residues. Germline assignment: CDR1 MNHEY and CDR2 SVGAGI. The V and J ends lost 7 bases and 3 bases, in that order; junction bases with no gene match: 6. As DNA, the CDR3 is TGTGCCAGCACCCTCCAGGGGGCTACAGATACGCAGTATTTT. Protein sequence: CASTLQGATDTQYF.

The rearrangement joins TRBV7-2 to TRBJ1-1, with D perhaps TRBD1 (6 bases). From germline, CDR1 is SGHTA and CDR2 FQGNSA. This CDR3 has 13 amino acids. Trimming took 5 bases from V and 7 from J, leaving 14 bases between them. The DNA of the CDR3 is TGTGCCAGCAGCCCCTACAGGGTGGTTGAAGCTTTCTTT. Translating gives CASSPYRVVEAFF. The complete variable domain, with remaining parts taken from reference TRBV7-2 and TRBJ1-1, reads GAGVSQSPSNKVTEKGKDVELRCDPISGHTALYWYRQSLGQGLEFLIYFQGNSAPDKSGLPSDRFSAERTGGSVSTLTIQRTQQEDSAVYLCASSPYRVVEAFFGQGTRLTVV.

This clone was counted many times. The J gene is TRBJ2-2, the V gene TRBV4-3; D is unclear. Deletions cut 4 bases from V and 6 bases from J, with 9 bases between. The CDR3 runs to 13 residues. Germline CDR1 reads LGHNA; CDR2 reads YSLEER. CDR3 DNA sequence: TGCGCCAGCAGCCGAGACCTCTCCGGGGAGCTGTTTTTT. It is translated as CASSRDLSGELFF.

This clone was seen a handful of times. The chain recombines TRBV7-2 with TRBJ1-2; D gene uncertain. V lost 2 bases to trimming and J lost 4 bases, with 14 bases between them. The CDR3 is made up of 15 amino acids. The germline V gene encodes CDR1 SGHTA and CDR2 FQGNSA. The CDR3 region has the DNA TGTGCCAGCAGCTTAACAGTGGTGACGATCTATGGCTACACCTTC. Its translation is CASSLTVVTIYGYTF.

This chain uses TRBV9 with TRBJ1-2; perhaps TRBD1 as D (5 bases). Per the germline V gene, CDR1 is SGDLS and CDR2 is YYNGEE. The length of the CDR3 is 16 residues. The V and J ends lost 2 bases and 2 bases respectively, with 16 bases between them. CDR3: CASSVGGQGLNYGYTF. The CDR3 coding sequence is TGTGCCAGCAGCGTGGGAGGACAAGGGCTCAACTATGGCTACACCTTC.

This clone was seen a few times. The V call is TRBV6-6, the J call TRBJ1-3, with D unresolved. V gave up 0 bases and J gave up 8 bases, with 5 bases separating them. Germline assignment: CDR1 MNHNY and CDR2 SVGAGI (reference sequence). This CDR3 region has 12 residues. CDR3 region: CASSYSQDTIYF. In DNA form, the CDR3 reads TGTGCCAGCAGTTACTCACAAGACACCATATATTTT.